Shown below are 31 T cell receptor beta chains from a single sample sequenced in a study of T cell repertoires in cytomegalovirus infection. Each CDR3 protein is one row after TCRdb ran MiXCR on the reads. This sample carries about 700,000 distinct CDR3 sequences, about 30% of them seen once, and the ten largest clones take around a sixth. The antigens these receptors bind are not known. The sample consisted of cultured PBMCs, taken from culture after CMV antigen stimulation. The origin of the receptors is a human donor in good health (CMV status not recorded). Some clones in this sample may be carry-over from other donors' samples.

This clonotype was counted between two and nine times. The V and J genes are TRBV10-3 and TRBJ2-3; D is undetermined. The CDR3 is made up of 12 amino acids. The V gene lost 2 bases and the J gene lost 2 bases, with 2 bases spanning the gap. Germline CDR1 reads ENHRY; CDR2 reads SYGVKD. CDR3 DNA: TGTGCCATCAGTGAGGCCACAGATACGCAGTATTTT. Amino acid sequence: CAISEATDTQYF.

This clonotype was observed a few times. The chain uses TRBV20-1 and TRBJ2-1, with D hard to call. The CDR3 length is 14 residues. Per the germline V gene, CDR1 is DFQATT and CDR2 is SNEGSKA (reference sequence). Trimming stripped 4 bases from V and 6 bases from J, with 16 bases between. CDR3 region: CSAIPLSGRNEQFF. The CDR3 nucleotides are TGCAGTGCTATCCCACTCTCGGGTCGCAATGAGCAGTTCTTC.

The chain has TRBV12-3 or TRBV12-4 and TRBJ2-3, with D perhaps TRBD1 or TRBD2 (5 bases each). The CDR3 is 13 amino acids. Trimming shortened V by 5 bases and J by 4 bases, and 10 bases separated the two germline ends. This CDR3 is CASSTPGPDTQYF. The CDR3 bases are TGTGCCAGCAGTACCCCGGGGCCAGATACGCAGTATTTT.

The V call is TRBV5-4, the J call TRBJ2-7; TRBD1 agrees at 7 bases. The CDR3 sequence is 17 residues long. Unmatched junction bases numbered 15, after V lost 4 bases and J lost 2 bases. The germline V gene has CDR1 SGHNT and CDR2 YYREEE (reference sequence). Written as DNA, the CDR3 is TGTGCCAGCAGCCCATCTGACCTTCCGGGACAGACCTACGAGCAGTACTTC. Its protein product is CASSPSDLPGQTYEQYF.

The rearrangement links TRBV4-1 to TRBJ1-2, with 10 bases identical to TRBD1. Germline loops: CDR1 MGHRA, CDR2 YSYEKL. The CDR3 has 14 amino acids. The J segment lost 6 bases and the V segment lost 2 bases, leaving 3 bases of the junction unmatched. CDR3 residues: CASSQSGTGDGYTF. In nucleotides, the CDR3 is TGCGCCAGCAGCCAATCCGGGACAGGGGATGGCTACACCTTC.

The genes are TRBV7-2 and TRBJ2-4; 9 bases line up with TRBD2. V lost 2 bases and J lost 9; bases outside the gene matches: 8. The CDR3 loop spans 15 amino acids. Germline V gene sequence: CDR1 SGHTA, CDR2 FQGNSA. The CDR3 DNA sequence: TGTGCCAGCAGCTTATGGGCGGGAGGGGGGAGCATTCAGTACTTC. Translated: CASSLWAGGGSIQYF.

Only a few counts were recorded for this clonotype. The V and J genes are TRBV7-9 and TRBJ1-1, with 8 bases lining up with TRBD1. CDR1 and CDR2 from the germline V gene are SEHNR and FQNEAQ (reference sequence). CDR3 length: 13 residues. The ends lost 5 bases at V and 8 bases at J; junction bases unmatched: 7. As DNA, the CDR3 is TGTGCCAGCAGCCAATACCAGGGGGCAGAAGCTTTCTTT. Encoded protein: CASSQYQGAEAFF.

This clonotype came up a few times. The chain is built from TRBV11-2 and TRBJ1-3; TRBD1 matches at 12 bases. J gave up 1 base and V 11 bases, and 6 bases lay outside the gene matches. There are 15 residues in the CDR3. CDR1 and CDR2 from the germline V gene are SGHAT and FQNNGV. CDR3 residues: CARGTGGFSGNTIYF. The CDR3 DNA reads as TGTGCCCGAGGGACAGGGGGCTTTTCTGGAAACACCATATATTTT. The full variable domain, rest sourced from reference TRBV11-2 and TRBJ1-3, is EAGVAQSPRYKIIEKRQSVAFWCNPISGHATLYWYQQILGQGPKLLIQFQNNGVVDDSQLPKDRFSAERLKGVDSTLKIQPAKLEDSAVYLCARGTGGFSGNTIYFGEGSWLTVV.

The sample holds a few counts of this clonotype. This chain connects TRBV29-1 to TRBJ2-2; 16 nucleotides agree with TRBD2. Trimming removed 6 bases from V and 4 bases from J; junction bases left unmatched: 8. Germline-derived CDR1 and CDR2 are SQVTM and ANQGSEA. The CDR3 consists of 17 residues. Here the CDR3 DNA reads TGCAGCGTAGGGGGACTAGCGGGAGGGCCTGGCACCGGGGAGCTGTTTTTT. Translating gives CSVGGLAGGPGTGELFF.

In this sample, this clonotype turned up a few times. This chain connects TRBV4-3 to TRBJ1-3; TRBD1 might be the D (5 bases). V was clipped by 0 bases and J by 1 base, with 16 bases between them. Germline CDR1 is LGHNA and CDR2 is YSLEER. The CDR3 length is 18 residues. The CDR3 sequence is CASSQDSMGGRSGNTIYF. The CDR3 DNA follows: TGCGCCAGCAGCCAAGATAGCATGGGGGGGAGGTCTGGAAACACCATATATTTT.

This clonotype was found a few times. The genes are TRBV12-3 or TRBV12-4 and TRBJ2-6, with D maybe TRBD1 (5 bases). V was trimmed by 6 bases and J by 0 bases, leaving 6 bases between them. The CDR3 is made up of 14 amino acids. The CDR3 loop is CASRDNSGANVLTF. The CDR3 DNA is TGTGCCAGCAGGGACAACTCTGGGGCCAACGTCCTGACTTTC.

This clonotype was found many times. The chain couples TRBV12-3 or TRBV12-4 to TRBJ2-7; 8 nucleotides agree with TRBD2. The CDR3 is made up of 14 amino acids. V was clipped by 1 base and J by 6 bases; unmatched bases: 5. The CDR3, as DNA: TGTGCCAGCAGTTTAGACGGGGGGGCCGGCGAGCAGTACTTC. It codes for CASSLDGGAGEQYF.

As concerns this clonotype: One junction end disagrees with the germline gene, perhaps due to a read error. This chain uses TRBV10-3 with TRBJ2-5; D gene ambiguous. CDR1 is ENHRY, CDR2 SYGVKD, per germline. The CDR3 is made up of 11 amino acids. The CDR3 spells CAIRERETQYF. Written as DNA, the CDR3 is TGTGCCATCCGTGAGCGAGAGACCCAGTACTTC.

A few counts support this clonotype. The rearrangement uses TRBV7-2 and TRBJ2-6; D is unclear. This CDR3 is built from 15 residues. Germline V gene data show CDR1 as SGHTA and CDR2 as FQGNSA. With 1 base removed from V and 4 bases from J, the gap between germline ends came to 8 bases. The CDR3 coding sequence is TGTGCCAGCAGCTTAGAGGTGGGAGGGGCCAACGTCCTGACTTTC. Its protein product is CASSLEVGGANVLTF.

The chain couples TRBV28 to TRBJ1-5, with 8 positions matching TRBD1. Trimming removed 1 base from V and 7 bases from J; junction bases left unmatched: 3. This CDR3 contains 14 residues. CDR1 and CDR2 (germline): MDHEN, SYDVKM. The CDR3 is CASSLLDRVQPQHF. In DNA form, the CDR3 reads TGTGCCAGCAGTTTATTGGACAGGGTACAGCCCCAGCATTTT.

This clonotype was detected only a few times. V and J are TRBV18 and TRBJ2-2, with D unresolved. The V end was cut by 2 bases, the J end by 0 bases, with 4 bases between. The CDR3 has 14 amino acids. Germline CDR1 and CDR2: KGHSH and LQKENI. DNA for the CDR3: TGTGCCAGCTCACCAACAGCGAACACCGGGGAGCTGTTTTTT. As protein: CASSPTANTGELFF.

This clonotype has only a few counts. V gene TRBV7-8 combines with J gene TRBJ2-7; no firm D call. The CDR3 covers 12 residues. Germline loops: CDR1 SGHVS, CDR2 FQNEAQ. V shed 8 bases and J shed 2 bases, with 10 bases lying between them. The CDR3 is CASGPQTYEQYF. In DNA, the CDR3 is TGTGCCAGCGGACCACAAACCTACGAGCAGTACTTC.

The CDR3 DNA is TGTGCCGGCTGGGGGGGGGGCCTGCTGGAGACCCAGTACTTC. Translating it yields CAGWGGGLLETQYF. This chain connects TRBV6-6 to TRBJ2-5; TRBD2 might be the D (7 bases). CDR3 length: 14 residues. Germline V gene lookup returns CDR1 MNHNY and CDR2 SVGAGI (reference sequence). Trimming cost V 11 bases and J 5 bases, with 21 bases left between them.

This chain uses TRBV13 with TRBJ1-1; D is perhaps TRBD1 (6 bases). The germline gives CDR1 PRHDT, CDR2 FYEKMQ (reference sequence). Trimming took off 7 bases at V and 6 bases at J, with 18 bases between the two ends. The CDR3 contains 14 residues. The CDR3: CASIPGARSSEAFF. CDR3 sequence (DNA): TGTGCCAGCATCCCAGGGGCTCGAAGTTCTGAAGCTTTCTTT.

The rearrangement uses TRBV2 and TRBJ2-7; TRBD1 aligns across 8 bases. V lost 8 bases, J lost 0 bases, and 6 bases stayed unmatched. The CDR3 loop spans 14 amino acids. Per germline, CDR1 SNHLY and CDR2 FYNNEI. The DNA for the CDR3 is TGTGCCAGCGTTCGACAGGGGAACTCCTACGAGCAGTACTTC. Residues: CASVRQGNSYEQYF. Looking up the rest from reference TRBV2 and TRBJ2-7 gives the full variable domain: EPEVTQTPSHQVTQMGQEVILRCVPISNHLYFYWYRQILGQKVEFLVSFYNNEISEKSEIFDDQFSVERPDGSNFTLKIRSTKLEDSAMYFCASVRQGNSYEQYFGPGTRLTVT.

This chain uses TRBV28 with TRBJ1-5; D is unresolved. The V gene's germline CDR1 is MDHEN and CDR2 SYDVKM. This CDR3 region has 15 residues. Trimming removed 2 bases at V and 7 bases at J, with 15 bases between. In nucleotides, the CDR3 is TGTGCCAGCAGTTTACCCTTTTTGGACGGCCAGCCCCAGCATTTT. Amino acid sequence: CASSLPFLDGQPQHF.

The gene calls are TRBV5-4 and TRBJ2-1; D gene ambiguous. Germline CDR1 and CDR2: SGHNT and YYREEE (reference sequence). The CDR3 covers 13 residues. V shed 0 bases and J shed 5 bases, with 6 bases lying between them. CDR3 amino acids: CASSLESHNEQFF. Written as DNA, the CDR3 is TGTGCCAGCAGCTTGGAGTCGCACAATGAGCAGTTCTTC.

In nucleotides, the CDR3 is TGTGCCAGCAGTTTAAGGCTGGGGGGAGAGACCCAGTACTTC. This codes for CASSLRLGGETQYF. The V and J genes are TRBV12-3 or TRBV12-4 and TRBJ2-5, with D perhaps TRBD2 (6 bases). V was trimmed by 2 bases and J by 4 bases, leaving 11 bases between them. The CDR3 totals 14 residues.

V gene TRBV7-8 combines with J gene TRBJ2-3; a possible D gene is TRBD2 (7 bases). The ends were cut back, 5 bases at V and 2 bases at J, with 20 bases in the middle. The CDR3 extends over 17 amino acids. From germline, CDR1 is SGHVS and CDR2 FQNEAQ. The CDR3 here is CASSGGTPGLSTDTQYF. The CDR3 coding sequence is TGTGCCAGCAGCGGCGGGACACCGGGACTATCCACAGATACGCAGTATTTT.

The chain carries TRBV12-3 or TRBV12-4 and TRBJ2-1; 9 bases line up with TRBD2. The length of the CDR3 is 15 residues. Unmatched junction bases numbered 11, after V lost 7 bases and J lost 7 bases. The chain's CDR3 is CASTSWRGGSNEQFF. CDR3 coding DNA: TGTGCCAGCACCTCCTGGCGGGGGGGGTCGAATGAGCAGTTCTTC.

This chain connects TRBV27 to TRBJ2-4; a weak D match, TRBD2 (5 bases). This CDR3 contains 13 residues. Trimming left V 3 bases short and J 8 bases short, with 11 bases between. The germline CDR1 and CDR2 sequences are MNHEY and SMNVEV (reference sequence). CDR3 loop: CASSFVRGDIQYF. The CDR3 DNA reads TGTGCCAGCAGTTTTGTTCGGGGAGACATTCAGTACTTC.

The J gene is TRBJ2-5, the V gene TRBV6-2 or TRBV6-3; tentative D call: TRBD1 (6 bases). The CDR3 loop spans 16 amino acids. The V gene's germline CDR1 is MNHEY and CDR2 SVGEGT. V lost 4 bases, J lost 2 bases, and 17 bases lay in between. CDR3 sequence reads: CASSSLAGDGQETQYF. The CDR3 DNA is TGTGCCAGCAGTTCGTTAGCAGGGGATGGACAAGAGACCCAGTACTTC.

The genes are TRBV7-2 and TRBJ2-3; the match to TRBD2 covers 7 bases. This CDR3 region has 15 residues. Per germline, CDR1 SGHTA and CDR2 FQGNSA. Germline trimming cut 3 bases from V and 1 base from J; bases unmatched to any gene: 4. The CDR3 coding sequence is TGTGCCAGCAGCTTCCGGGGGGTACGCACAGATACGCAGTATTTT. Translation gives CASSFRGVRTDTQYF.

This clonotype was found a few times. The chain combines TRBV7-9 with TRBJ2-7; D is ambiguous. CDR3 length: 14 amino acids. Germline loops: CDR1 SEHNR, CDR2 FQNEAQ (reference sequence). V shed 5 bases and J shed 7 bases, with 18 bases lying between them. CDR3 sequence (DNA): TGTGCCAGCAGCCAAGCAGGCTCCCTGTCGGAGCAGTACTTC. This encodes CASSQAGSLSEQYF. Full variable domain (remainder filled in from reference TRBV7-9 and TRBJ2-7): DTGVSQNPRHKITKRGQNVTFRCDPISEHNRLYWYRQTLGQGPEFLTYFQNEAQLEKSRLLSDRFSAERPKGSFSTLEIQRTEQGDSAMYLCASSQAGSLSEQYFGPGTRLTVT.

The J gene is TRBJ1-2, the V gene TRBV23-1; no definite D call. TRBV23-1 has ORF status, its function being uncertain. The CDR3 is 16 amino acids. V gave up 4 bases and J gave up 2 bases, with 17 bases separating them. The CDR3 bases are TGCGCCAGCAGTCTGGGCGGGATCGGTTACAACTATGGCTACACCTTC. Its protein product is CASSLGGIGYNYGYTF.

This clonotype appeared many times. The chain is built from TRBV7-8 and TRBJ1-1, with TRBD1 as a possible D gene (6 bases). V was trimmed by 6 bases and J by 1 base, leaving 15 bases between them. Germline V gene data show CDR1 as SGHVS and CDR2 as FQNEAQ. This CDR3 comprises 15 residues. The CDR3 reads CASRSNRDPNTEAFF. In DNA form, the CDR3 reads TGTGCCAGCAGGTCCAACAGGGACCCGAACACTGAAGCTTTCTTT.